The subject of this entry is one T cell receptor (beta chain). Primers for the PCR totalled 60 Vbeta and 13 Jbeta. Assay used: immunoSEQ multiplex PCR; TCRdb lists only in-frame clones, some missing. Among roughly 120,000 clones listed, approximately 67% were seen once. Sampled while nominally healthy, donors likely had unrecorded immune exposures. The entry originates in a study of cytomegalovirus exposure and HLA in healthy donors. About the research overall: Among the approximately 410 genotyped donors, less than 85% were placed in the Caucasian-associated ancestry cluster.

Trimming took off 6 bases at V and 5 bases at J, with 11 bases between the two ends. From germline, CDR1 is MNHEY and CDR2 SVGAGI. The CDR3 is 14 amino acids. This TCR was recovered from a man between 18 and 35 years old in good health and CMV-seropositive. The sample comprised PBMCs. The V gene is TRBV6-5, the J gene TRBJ1-6, with D uncertain. CDR3: CASSQRGDNSPLHF. The CDR3 DNA sequence: TGTGCCAGCAGCCAGCGCGGCGATAATTCACCCCTCCACTTT.